The T cell receptor (beta chain) described here comes from a study of T-cell reconstitution after alpha-beta-depleted transplantation in children (dated by TCRdb to the mid-2010s). Some background on the complete study: The study quantitatively tracked T-cell immune reconstitution after TCRalphabeta/CD19-depleted allogeneic hematopoietic cell transplantation in children using TCR repertoire profiling.

Its CDR3 holds 16 amino acids, cysteine through phenylalanine. The sequence is cut down to CDR3 DNA, 48 bases in frame from base 1. CDR1 SGHRS and CDR2 YFSETQ are derived from the germline V gene. The V end gives up 4 bases and the J end 5 bases, leaving 8 bases in the junction not matched to a gene. Library preparation employed PCR. Reads for this sample came from an Illumina HiSeq 2500. To normalize quantification of the TCRbeta repertoire, the TCR libraries were built with molecular barcoding that relied on unique molecular identifiers. The public sequencing data were trimmed at Q25 with fastp and processed into clonotypes with MiXCR by TCRdb, which kept only in-frame beta chains. Merged by CDR3 protein, the rows form single entries marked with the most common genes and DNA. Present in this sample are fewer than 400,000 distinct CDR3 sequences, 23% of which were seen just once. The ten largest clones take up 9.5% to 13% of the sample.

On this clonotype itself: Its antigen target is currently unknown. Per-base qualities were not stored, and no clone one base away is much larger.

Overall results and qualifications from the work: In some patients, the high TCRbeta diversity seen at day 60 was put down to recipient T cells and intrathymic progenitors that had survived conditioning. Hyperexpanded clone frequencies declined over subsequent months; after one year, T-cell counts and TCRbeta diversity were mostly attributed to newly produced T cells. About two months after transplant, the apparently early recovery of alphabetaT-cell counts reportedly depended on just several hundred clones that had expanded rapidly and came from non-depleted graft cells.

The treatment or condition label, read with the paper, signifies: allogeneic hematopoietic cell transplantation with graft depleted of TCRalphabeta T cells and CD19 B cells. The transplant recipients were children given TCRalphabeta/CD19-depleted allogeneic hematopoietic cell grafts. This TCR was sampled from a male patient between 5 and 17 years old who had a stem cell transplant for acute lymphoblastic leukemia, so the T cells may come from the graft donor. Recombination joined TRBV5-1 with TRBJ2-1, with 11 central nucleotides matching TRBD2. This sample comprised PBMCs, mostly from graft donor cells, obtained 180 days after TCRalphabeta/CD19-depleted stem cell transplant. The sequenced DNA is TGCGCCAGCAGCCCGGGGGGGACTAGCGGCCACAATGAGCAGTTCTTC. This codes for CASSPGGTSGHNEQFF.